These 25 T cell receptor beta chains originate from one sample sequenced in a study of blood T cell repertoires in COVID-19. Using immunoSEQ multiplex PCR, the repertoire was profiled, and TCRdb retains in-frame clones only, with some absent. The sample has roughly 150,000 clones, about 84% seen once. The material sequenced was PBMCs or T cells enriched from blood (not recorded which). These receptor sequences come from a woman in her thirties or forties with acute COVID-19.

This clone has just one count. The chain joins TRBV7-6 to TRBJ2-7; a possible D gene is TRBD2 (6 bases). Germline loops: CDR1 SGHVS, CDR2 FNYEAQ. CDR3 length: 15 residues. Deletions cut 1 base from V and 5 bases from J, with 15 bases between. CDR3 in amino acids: CASSLDGGTVDEQYF. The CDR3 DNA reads TGTGCCAGCAGCTTAGACGGCGGGACGGTGGACGAGCAGTACTTC.

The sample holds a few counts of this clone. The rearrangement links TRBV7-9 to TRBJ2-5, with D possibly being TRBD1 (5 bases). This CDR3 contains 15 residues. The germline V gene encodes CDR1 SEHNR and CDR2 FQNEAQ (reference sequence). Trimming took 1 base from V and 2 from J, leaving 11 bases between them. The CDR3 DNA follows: TGTGCCAGCAGCTTAGTGCAGGGAAGACAAGAGACCCAGTACTTC. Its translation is CASSLVQGRQETQYF. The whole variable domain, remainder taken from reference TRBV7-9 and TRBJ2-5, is DTGVSQNPRHKITKRGQNVTFRCDPISEHNRLYWYRQTLGQGPEFLTYFQNEAQLEKSRLLSDRFSAERPKGSFSTLEIQRTEQGDSAMYLCASSLVQGRQETQYFGPGTRLLVL.

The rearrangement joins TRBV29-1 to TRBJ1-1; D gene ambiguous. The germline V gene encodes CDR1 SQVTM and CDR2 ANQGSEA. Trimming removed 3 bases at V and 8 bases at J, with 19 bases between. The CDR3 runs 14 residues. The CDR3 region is CSVDTRSGMGEAFF. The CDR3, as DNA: TGCAGCGTTGATACCCGGAGCGGTATGGGGGAAGCTTTCTTT.

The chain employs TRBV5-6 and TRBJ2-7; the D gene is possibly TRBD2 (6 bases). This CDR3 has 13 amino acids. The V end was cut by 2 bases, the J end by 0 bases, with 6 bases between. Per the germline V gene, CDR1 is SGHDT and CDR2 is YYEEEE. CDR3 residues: CASSFGGSYEQYF. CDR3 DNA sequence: TGTGCCAGCAGCTTCGGGGGCTCCTACGAGCAGTACTTC.

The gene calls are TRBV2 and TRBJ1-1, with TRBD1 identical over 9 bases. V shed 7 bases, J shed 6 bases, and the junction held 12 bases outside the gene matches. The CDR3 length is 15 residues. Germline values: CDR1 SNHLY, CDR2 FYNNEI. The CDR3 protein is CASKGQGLGLPEAFF. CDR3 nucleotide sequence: TGTGCCAGCAAAGGACAGGGGCTAGGGCTGCCTGAAGCTTTCTTT.

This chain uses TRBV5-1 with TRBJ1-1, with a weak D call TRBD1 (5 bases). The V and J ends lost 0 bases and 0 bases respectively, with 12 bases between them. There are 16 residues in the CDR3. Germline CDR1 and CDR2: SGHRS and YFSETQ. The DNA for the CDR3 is TGCGCCAGCAGCTTGGTTACGGGGGTCATGAACACTGAAGCTTTCTTT. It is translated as CASSLVTGVMNTEAFF.

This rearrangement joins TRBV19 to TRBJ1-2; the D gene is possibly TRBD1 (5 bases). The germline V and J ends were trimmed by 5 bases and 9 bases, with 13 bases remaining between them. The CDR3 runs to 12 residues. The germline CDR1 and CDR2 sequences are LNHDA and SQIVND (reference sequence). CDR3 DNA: TGTGCCAGTAGTGCGGCCGGGGGAAGCTACACCTTC. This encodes CASSAAGGSYTF.

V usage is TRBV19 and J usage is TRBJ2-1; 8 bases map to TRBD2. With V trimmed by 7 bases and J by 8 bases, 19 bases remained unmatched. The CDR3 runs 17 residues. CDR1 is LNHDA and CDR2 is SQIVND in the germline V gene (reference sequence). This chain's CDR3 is CASTPPRASAGGHEQFF. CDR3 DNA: TGTGCCAGTACCCCCCCACGGGCTAGCGCGGGAGGACATGAGCAGTTCTTC. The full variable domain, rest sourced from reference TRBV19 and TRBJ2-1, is DGGITQSPKYLFRKEGQNVTLSCEQNLNHDAMYWYRQDPGQGLRLIYYSQIVNDFQKGDIAEGYSVSREKKESFPLTVTSAQKNPTAFYLCASTPPRASAGGHEQFFGPGTRLTVL.

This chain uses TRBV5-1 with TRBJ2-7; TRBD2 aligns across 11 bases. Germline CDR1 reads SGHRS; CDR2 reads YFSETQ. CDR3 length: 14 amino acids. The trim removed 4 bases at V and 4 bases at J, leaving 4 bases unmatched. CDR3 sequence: CASSQTSGSYEQYV. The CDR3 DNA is TGCGCCAGCAGCCAAACTAGCGGGAGTTACGAGCAGTACGTC.

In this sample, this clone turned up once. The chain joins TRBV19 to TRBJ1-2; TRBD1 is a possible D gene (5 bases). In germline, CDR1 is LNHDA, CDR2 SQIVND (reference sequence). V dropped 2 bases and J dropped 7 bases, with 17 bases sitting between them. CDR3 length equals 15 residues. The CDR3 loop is CASSISPTEFAGYTF. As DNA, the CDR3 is TGTGCCAGTAGTATATCCCCGACAGAATTCGCTGGCTACACCTTC.

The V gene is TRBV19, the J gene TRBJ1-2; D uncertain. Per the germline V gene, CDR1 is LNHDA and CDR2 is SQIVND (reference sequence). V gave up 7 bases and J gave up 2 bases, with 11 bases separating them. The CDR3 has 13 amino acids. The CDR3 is CASTPPVNYGYTF. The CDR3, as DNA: TGTGCCAGTACCCCCCCGGTGAACTATGGCTACACCTTC.

The CDR3 nucleotides read TGTGCCAGCAGTAATAGACAGGCTTTTAATGAAAAACTGTTTTTT. Its translation is CASSNRQAFNEKLFF. This chain connects TRBV6-5 to TRBJ1-4; D may be TRBD1 (6 bases). The CDR3 totals 15 residues. V lost 5 bases to trimming and J lost 4 bases, with 14 bases between them. Germline CDR1 is MNHEY and CDR2 is SVGAGI.

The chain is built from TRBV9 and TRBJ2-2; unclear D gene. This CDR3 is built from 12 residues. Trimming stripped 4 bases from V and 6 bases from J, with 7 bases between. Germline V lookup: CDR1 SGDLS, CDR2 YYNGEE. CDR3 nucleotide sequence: TGTGCCAGCAGCCCCACGGCCGGGGAGCTGTTTTTT. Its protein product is CASSPTAGELFF.

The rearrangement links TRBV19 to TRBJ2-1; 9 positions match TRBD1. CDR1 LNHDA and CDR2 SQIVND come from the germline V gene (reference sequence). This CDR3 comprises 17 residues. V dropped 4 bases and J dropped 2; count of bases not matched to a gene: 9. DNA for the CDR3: TGTGCCAGTAGTAAGAGACCACAGGGGGCGGCCTACAATGAGCAGTTCTTC. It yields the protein CASSKRPQGAAYNEQFF.

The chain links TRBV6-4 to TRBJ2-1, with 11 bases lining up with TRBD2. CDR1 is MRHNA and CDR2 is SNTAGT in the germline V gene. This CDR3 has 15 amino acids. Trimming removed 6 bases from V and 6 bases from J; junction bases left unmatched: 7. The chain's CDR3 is CASRRLAGSRNEQFF. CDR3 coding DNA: TGTGCCAGCAGGAGACTAGCGGGGAGTCGCAATGAGCAGTTCTTC.

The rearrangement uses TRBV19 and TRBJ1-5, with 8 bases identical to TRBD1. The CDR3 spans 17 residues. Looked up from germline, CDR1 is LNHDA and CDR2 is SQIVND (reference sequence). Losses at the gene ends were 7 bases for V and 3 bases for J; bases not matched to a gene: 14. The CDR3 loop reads CASTPRPGQGYNQPQHF. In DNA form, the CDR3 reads TGTGCCAGTACCCCACGCCCCGGACAGGGATACAATCAGCCCCAGCATTTT.

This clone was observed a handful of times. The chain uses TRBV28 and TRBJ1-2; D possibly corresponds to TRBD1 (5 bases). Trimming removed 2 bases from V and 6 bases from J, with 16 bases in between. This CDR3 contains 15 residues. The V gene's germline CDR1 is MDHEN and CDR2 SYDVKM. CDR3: CASSLGGAGLDGYTF. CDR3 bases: TGTGCCAGCAGTTTAGGAGGGGCGGGACTGGATGGCTACACCTTC.

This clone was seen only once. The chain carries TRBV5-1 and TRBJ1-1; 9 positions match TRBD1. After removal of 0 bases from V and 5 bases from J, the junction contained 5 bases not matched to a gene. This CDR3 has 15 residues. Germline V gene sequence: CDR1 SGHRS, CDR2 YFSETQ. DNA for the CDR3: TGCGCCAGCAGCTTGGGACAGGGGGAGGGGACTGAAGCTTTCTTT. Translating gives CASSLGQGEGTEAFF.

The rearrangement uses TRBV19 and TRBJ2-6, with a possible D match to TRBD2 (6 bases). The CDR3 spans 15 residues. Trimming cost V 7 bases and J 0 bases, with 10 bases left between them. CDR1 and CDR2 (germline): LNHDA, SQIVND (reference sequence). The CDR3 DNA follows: TGTGCCAGTAAGTTGGGGGGCTCTGGGGCCAACGTCCTGACTTTC. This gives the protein CASKLGGSGANVLTF.

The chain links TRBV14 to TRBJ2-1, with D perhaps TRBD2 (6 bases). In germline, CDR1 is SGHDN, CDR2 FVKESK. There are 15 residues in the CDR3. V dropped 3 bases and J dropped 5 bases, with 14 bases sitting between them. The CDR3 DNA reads TGTGCCAGCAGCCAGGGGTGGCGGGATCACAATGAGCAGTTCTTC. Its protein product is CASSQGWRDHNEQFF.

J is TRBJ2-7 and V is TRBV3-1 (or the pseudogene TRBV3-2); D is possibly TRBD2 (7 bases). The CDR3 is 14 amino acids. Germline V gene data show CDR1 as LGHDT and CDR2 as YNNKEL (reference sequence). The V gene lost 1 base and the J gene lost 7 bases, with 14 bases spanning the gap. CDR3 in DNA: TGTGCCAGCAGCCAAGTAGGGGGAGGGGGTGAGCAGTACTTC. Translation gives CASSQVGGGGEQYF.

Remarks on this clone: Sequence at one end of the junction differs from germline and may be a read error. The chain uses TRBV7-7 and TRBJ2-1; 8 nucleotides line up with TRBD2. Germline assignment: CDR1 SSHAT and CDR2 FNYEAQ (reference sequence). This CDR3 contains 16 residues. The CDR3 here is CASSPFAAGVSNEQFF. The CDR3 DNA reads TGTGCTAGCAGCCCGTTCGCAGCGGGAGTTTCCAATGAGCAGTTCTTC.

The CDR3 DNA follows: TGTGCCAGCAGCCCCCTGACTAGCGGGTACTACGAGCAGTACTTC. It codes for CASSPLTSGYYEQYF. The chain couples TRBV3-1 (or the pseudogene TRBV3-2) to TRBJ2-7; TRBD2 aligns across 10 bases. This CDR3 has 15 amino acids. After removal of 4 bases from V and 3 bases from J, the junction contained 6 bases not matched to a gene. CDR1 LGHDT and CDR2 YNNKEL come from the germline V gene (reference sequence).

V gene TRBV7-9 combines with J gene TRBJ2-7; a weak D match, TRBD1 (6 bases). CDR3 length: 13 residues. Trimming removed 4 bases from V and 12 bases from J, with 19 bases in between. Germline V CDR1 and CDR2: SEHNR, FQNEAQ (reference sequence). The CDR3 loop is CASSSPAGRGLYF. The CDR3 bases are TGTGCCAGCAGCTCTCCCGCGGGCAGGGGATTGTACTTC.

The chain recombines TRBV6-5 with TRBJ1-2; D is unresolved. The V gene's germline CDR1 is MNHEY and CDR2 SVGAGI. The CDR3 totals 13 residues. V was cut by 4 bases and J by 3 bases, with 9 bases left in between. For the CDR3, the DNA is TGTGCCAGCAGTTTGAGTGATTACTATGGCTACACCTTC. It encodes CASSLSDYYGYTF.